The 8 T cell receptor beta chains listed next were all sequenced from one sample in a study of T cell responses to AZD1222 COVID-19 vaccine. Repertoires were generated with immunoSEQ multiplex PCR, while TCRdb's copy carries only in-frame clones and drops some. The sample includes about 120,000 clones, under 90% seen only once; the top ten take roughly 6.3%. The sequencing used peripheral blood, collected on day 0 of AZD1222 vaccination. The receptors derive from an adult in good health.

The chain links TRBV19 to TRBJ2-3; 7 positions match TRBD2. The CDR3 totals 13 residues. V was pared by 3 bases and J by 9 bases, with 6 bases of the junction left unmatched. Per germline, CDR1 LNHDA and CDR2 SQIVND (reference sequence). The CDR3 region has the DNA TGTGCCAGTAGTATTAAAGTGGGGGGGACGCAGTATTTT. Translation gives CASSIKVGGTQYF.

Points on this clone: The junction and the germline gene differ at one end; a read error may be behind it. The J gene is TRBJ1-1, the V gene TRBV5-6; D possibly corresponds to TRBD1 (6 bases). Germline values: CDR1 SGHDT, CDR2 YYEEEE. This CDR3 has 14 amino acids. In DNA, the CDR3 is TGTGCCAGCACCTTGAGACAGGAGAGAGCTGAAGCTTTCTTT. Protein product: CASTLRQERAEAFF.

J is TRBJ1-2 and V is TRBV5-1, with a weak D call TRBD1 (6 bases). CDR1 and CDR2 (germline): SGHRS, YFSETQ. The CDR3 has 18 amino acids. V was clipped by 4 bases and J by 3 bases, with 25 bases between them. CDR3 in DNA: TGCGCCAGCAGCCCCAGTACCGGGACAAGGGGTATCGACTATGGCTACACCTTC. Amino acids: CASSPSTGTRGIDYGYTF. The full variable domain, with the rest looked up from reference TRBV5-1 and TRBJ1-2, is KAGVTQTPRYLIKTRGQQVTLSCSPISGHRSVSWYQQTPGQGLQFLFEYFSETQRNKGNFPGRFSGRQFSNSRSEMNVSTLELGDSALYLCASSPSTGTRGIDYGYTFGSGTRLTVV.

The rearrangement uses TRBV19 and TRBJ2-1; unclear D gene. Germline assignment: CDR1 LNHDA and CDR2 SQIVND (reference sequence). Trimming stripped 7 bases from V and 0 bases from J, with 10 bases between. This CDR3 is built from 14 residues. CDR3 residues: CASTSRSSYNEQFF. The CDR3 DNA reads TGTGCCAGTACCTCTAGGAGCTCCTACAATGAGCAGTTCTTC.

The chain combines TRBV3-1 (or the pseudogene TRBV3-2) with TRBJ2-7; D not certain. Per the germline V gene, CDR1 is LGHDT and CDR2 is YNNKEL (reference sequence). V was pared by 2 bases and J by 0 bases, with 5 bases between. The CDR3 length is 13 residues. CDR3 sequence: CASSQRYSYEQYF. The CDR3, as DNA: TGTGCCAGCAGCCAACGCTACTCCTACGAGCAGTACTTC.

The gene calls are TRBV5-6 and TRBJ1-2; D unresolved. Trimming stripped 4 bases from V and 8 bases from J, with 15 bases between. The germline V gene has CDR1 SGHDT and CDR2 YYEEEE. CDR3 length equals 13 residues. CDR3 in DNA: TGTGCCAGCAGCCCCGGCCCCAAGGTCGGCTACACCTTC. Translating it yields CASSPGPKVGYTF. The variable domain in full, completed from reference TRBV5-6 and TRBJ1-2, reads DAGVTQSPTHLIKTRGQQVTLRCSPKSGHDTVSWYQQALGQGPQFIFQYYEEEERQRGNFPDRFSGHQFPNYSSELNVNALLLGDSALYLCASSPGPKVGYTFGSGTRLTVV.

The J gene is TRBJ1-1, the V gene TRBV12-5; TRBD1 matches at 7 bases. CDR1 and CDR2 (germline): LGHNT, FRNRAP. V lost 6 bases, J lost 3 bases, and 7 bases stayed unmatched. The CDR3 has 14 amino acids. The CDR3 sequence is CASGRGDRDTEAFF. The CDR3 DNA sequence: TGTGCTAGTGGCCGTGGAGACAGGGACACTGAAGCTTTCTTT. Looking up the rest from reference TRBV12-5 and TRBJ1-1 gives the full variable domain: DARVTQTPRHKVTEMGQEVTMRCQPILGHNTVFWYRQTMMQGLELLAYFRNRAPLDDSGMPKDRFSAEMPDATLATLKIQPSEPRDSAVYFCASGRGDRDTEAFFGQGTRLTVV.

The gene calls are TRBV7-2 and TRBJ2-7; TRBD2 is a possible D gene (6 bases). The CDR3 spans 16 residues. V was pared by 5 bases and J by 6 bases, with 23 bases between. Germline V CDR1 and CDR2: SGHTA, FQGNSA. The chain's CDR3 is CASSINGLIPTGEQYF. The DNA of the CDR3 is TGTGCCAGCAGCATCAACGGACTAATCCCGACGGGCGAGCAGTACTTC.